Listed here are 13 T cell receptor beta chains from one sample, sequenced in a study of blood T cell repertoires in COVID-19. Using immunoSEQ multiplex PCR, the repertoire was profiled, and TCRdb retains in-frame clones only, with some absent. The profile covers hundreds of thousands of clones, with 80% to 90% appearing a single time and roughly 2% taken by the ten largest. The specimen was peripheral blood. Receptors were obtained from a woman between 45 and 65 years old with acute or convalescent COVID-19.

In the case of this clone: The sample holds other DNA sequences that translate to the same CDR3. CDR3 sequence: CASRGAGAGDTQYF. In nucleotides, the CDR3 is TGTGCCAGCAGGGGAGCGGGAGCGGGAGATACGCAGTATTTT. This chain joins TRBV27 and TRBJ2-3, with 8 bases identical to TRBD2. Germline-derived CDR1 and CDR2 are MNHEY and SMNVEV (reference sequence). This CDR3 is 14 amino acids long. The V segment lost 6 bases and the J segment 5 bases; nucleotides outside the gene matches: 7.

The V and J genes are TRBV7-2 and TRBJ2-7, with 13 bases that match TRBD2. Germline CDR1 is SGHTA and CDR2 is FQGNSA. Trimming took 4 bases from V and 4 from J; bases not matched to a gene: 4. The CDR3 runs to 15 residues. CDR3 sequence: CASSWTSGSSYEQYF. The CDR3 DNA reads TGTGCCAGCAGCTGGACTAGCGGGAGCTCGTACGAGCAGTACTTC.

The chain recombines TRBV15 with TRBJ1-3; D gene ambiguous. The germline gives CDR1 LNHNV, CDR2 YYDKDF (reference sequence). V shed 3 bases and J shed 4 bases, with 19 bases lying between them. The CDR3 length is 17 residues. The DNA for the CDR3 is TGTGCCACCAGCAGCTTACTACTGCCGGCTGCAGGAAACACCATATATTTT. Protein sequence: CATSSLLLPAAGNTIYF. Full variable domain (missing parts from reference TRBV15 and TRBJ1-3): DAMVIQNPRYQVTQFGKPVTLSCSQTLNHNVMYWYQQKSSQAPKLLFHYYDKDFNNEADTPDNFQSRRPNTSFCFLDIRSPGLGDTAMYLCATSSLLLPAAGNTIYFGEGSWLTVV.

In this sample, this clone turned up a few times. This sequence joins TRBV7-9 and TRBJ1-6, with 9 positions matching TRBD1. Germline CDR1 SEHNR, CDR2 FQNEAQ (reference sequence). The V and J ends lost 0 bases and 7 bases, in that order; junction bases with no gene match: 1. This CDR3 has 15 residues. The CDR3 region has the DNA TGTGCCAGCAGCTTAGCCGGGACAGGGAATTCACCCCTCCACTTT. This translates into CASSLAGTGNSPLHF.

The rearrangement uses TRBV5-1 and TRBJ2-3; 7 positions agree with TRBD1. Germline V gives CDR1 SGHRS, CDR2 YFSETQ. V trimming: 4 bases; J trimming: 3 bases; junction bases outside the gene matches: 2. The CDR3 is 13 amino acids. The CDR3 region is CASSRQGTDTQYF. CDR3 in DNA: TGCGCCAGCAGCCGACAGGGAACAGATACGCAGTATTTT.

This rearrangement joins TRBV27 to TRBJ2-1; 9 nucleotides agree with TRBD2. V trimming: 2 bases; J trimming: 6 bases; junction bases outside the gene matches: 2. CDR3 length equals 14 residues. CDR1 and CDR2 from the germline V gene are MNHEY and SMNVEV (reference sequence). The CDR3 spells CASSLGLASNEQFF. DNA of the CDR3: TGTGCCAGCAGTTTAGGACTAGCGAGCAATGAGCAGTTCTTC.

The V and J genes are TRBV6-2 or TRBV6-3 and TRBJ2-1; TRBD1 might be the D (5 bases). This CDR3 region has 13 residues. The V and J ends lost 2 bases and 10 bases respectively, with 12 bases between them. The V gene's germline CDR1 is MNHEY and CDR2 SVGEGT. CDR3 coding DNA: TGTGCCAGCAGTTACAGGGAACAGGTAGAGCAGTTCTTC. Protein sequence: CASSYREQVEQFF.

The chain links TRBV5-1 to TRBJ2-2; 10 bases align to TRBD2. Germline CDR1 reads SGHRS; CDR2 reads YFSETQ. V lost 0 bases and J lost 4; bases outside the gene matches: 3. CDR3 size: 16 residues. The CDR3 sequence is CASSLALAGRTGELFF. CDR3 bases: TGCGCCAGCAGCTTGGCACTAGCGGGACGCACCGGGGAGCTGTTTTTT.

The CDR3 sequence: CASSLGTGGDGYTF. CDR3 nucleotide sequence: TGTGCCAGCTCACTGGGGACAGGGGGAGACGGCTACACCTTC. V and J are TRBV18 and TRBJ1-2, with 11 nucleotides matching TRBD1. With 4 bases clipped from V and 8 bases from J, the junction kept 6 bases outside the gene matches. The germline V gene encodes CDR1 KGHSH and CDR2 LQKENI. This CDR3 has 14 residues.

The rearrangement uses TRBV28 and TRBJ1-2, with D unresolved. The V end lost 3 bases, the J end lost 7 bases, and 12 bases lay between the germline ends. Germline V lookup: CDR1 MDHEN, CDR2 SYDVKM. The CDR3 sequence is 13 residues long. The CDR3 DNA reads TGTGCCAGCAGTTTCGGGAAGTGGGGTGGCTACACCTTC. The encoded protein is CASSFGKWGGYTF.

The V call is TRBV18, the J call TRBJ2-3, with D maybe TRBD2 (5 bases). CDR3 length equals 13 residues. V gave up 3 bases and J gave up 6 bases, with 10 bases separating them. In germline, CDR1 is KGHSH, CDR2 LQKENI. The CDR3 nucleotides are TGTGCCAGCTCACCGCTAGCCGCGGATACGCAGTATTTT. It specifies CASSPLAADTQYF.

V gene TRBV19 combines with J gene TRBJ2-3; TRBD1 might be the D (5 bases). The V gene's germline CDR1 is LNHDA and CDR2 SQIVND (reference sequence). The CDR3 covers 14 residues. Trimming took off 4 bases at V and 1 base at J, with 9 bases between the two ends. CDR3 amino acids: CASSTGQGTDTQYF. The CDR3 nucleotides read TGTGCCAGTAGTACTGGACAAGGCACAGATACGCAGTATTTT.

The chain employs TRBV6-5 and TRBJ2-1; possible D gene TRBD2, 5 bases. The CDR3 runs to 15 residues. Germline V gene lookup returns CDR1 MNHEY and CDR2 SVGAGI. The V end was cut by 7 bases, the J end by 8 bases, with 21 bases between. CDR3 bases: TGTGCCAGCAACACTATAGAGGGCTTTTGGGATGAGCAGTTCTTC. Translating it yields CASNTIEGFWDEQFF.